Listed here are 25 T cell receptor beta chains from one sample, sequenced in a study of shared clonotypes between healthy human individuals (TCRdb year 2020). The method was the immunoSEQ multiplex PCR assay. Entries here come from immuneACCESS through TCRdb and include only in-frame sequences with V and J called. Some clones fail to appear in such tables; in the studies checked, an unresolved V gene covers under half of the shortfall, and the cause of the remainder is unknown. The sample has approximately 2.5 million clones on record, roughly 92% of them singletons. Roughly 0.15% of the sample comes from the top ten. The sample consisted of naive CD4+ T cells sorted from blood. This sample's cell subset or site label indicates: CD45RA+ positively selected. Receptor source: a man younger than 35 in good health.

This chain connects TRBV27 to TRBJ1-5, with 12 positions matching TRBD1. Per the germline V gene, CDR1 is MNHEY and CDR2 is SMNVEV (reference sequence). The CDR3 extends over 16 amino acids. After removal of 1 base from V and 6 bases from J, the junction contained 4 bases not matched to a gene. DNA for the CDR3: TGTGCCAGCAGTTTATTGGGACAGGGGGCCGGTCAGCCCCAGCATTTT. Amino acids: CASSLLGQGAGQPQHF.

The chain carries TRBV27 and TRBJ2-5; 8 bases map to TRBD1. Per the germline V gene, CDR1 is MNHEY and CDR2 is SMNVEV (reference sequence). The CDR3 length is 14 residues. The ends lost 4 bases at V and 4 bases at J; junction bases unmatched: 5. CDR3 DNA: TGTGCCAGCAGTTCCGGACAGGGAAGAGAGACCCAGTACTTC. It specifies CASSSGQGRETQYF.

The gene calls are TRBV7-8 and TRBJ2-7; TRBD2 matches 12 bases. J gave up 2 bases and V 3 bases, and 2 bases lay outside the gene matches. CDR3 size: 15 residues. Germline V gene sequence: CDR1 SGHVS, CDR2 FQNEAQ. This chain's CDR3 is CASSLTSGGPYEQYF. The CDR3 bases are TGTGCCAGCAGCTTGACTAGCGGGGGCCCCTACGAGCAGTACTTC.

The chain employs TRBV6-6 and TRBJ2-1; D is undetermined. Trimming removed 6 bases from V and 10 bases from J, with 16 bases in between. This CDR3 has 13 amino acids. Germline CDR1 reads MNHNY; CDR2 reads SVGAGI (reference sequence). This CDR3 reads CASRLDQIKEQFF. DNA for the CDR3: TGTGCCAGCAGGCTTGACCAGATAAAGGAGCAGTTCTTC.

This rearrangement joins TRBV10-3 to TRBJ1-1; no firm D call. Trimming stripped 0 bases from V and 1 base from J, with 9 bases between. Germline assignment: CDR1 ENHRY and CDR2 SYGVKD. The CDR3 sequence is 15 residues long. CDR3 in amino acids: CAISESSNPNTEAFF. The DNA for the CDR3 is TGTGCCATCAGTGAGTCTAGCAACCCGAACACTGAAGCTTTCTTT.

Of note for this clone: The sample carries other DNA sequences with the same CDR3. The chain carries TRBV7-9 and TRBJ1-4; tentative D call: TRBD1 (5 bases). This CDR3 is built from 16 residues. The ends were cut back, 1 base at V and 0 bases at J, with 9 bases in the middle. Per the germline V gene, CDR1 is SEHNR and CDR2 is FQNEAQ (reference sequence). The CDR3 sequence is CASSLGGVSTNEKLFF. In DNA, the CDR3 is TGTGCCAGCAGCTTAGGAGGGGTATCAACTAATGAAAAACTGTTTTTT.

The chain is built from TRBV4-2 and TRBJ2-7, with D unresolved. V lost 0 bases and J 2 bases, leaving 14 bases between the germline ends. Germline assignment: CDR1 LGHNA and CDR2 YNFKEQ. The CDR3 is made up of 16 amino acids. This CDR3 reads CASSQDEATLPYEQYF. CDR3 nucleotide sequence: TGTGCCAGCAGCCAAGATGAGGCCACCCTCCCCTACGAGCAGTACTTC.

This clone was picked up one time. Written as DNA, the CDR3 is TGCGCCAGCAGCGTTACTAGCGGGGGGGCCACAGATACGCAGTATTTT. It codes for CASSVTSGGATDTQYF. The J gene is TRBJ2-3, the V gene TRBV5-1, with 13 bases lining up with TRBD2. With 4 bases clipped from V and 2 bases from J, the junction kept 4 bases outside the gene matches. This CDR3 has 16 residues. Germline CDR1 and CDR2: SGHRS and YFSETQ.

CDR3 nucleotide sequence: TGTGCCACCAGCAGAGGTTTGACAGAAAACATTCAGTACTTC. Encoded protein: CATSRGLTENIQYF. The chain carries TRBV15 and TRBJ2-4, with D tentatively TRBD1 (5 bases). This CDR3 spans 14 amino acids. Trimming removed 1 base from V and 5 bases from J, with 9 bases in between. CDR1 is LNHNV and CDR2 is YYDKDF in the germline V gene (reference sequence).

Remarks on this clone: At the DNA level, this CDR3 is encoded by other sequences in the same sample as well. The gene calls are TRBV30 and TRBJ1-2; D not resolved. The length of the CDR3 is 11 residues. Germline V gives CDR1 GTSNPN, CDR2 SVGIG (reference sequence). V gave up 3 bases and J gave up 4 bases, with 6 bases separating them. CDR3 sequence reads: CAWSAGYGYTF. In DNA form, the CDR3 reads TGTGCCTGGAGCGCCGGCTATGGCTACACCTTC.

The V call is TRBV10-2, the J call TRBJ2-7; 7 bases agree with TRBD1. This CDR3 spans 13 amino acids. V gave up 2 bases and J gave up 6 bases; unmatched junction bases: 4. Germline CDR1 reads WSHSY; CDR2 reads SAAADI. CDR3 sequence reads: CASSEPPGGEQYF. In DNA, the CDR3 is TGCGCCAGCAGTGAGCCTCCAGGGGGCGAGCAGTACTTC.

The chain couples TRBV2 to TRBJ2-7; 8 bases fit TRBD2. This CDR3 comprises 14 residues. CDR1 SNHLY and CDR2 FYNNEI come from the germline V gene. Trimming at V came to 7 bases and at J to 8 bases, leaving 13 bases not matched to a gene. CDR3 sequence (DNA): TGTGCCAGCAATCTGATAGCGGGACCCACCCAGCAGTACTTC. Amino acid sequence: CASNLIAGPTQQYF.

The J gene is TRBJ2-7, the V gene TRBV7-9, with 7 positions matching TRBD1. CDR3 length: 14 residues. Germline lookup yields CDR1 SEHNR and CDR2 FQNEAQ (reference sequence). Unmatched junction bases numbered 10, after V lost 5 bases and J lost 6 bases. The CDR3 DNA reads TGTGCCAGCAGCCAACAGGGGCTAAAGGGCGAGCAGTACTTC. Protein product: CASSQQGLKGEQYF.

This chain links TRBV19 with TRBJ2-2; D is undetermined. CDR3 length equals 16 residues. Trimming took off 3 bases at V and 2 bases at J, with 13 bases between the two ends. The germline CDR1 and CDR2 sequences are LNHDA and SQIVND (reference sequence). The DNA of the CDR3 is TGTGCCAGTAGTATTGATTTACAGATAAACACCGGGGAGCTGTTTTTT. Amino acids: CASSIDLQINTGELFF.

The J gene is TRBJ2-3, the V gene TRBV14; D uncertain. CDR1 and CDR2 from the germline V gene are SGHDN and FVKESK. Between the trimmed V and J ends, which lost 2 bases and 3 bases, there was a span of 18 bases. The CDR3 runs to 17 residues. The CDR3 protein is CASSQIHPRKATDTQYF. The DNA for the CDR3 is TGTGCCAGCAGCCAAATCCACCCGCGGAAGGCAACAGATACGCAGTATTTT.

The V call is TRBV19, the J call TRBJ1-5, with D possibly TRBD1 on 5 matching bases. The CDR3 length is 16 residues. CDR1 is LNHDA, CDR2 SQIVND, per germline (reference sequence). Trimming took off 1 base at V and 2 bases at J, with 12 bases between the two ends. In nucleotides, the CDR3 is TGTGCCAGTAGTATAGCGGGCAGGGTTGGCAATCAGCCCCAGCATTTT. This encodes CASSIAGRVGNQPQHF.

The V call is TRBV7-9, the J call TRBJ1-6, with D possibly matching TRBD1 (6 bases). In germline, CDR1 is SEHNR, CDR2 FQNEAQ (reference sequence). V shed 1 base and J shed 10 bases, with 11 bases lying between them. The CDR3 is made up of 14 amino acids. CDR3 loop: CASSLDDRLSPLHF. DNA of the CDR3: TGTGCCAGCAGCTTAGACGACAGGCTCTCACCCCTCCACTTT.

As to this clone: This specimen includes other DNA sequences encoding the same CDR3. The rearrangement uses TRBV5-1 and TRBJ1-2; 8 positions match TRBD1. The germline V gene has CDR1 SGHRS and CDR2 YFSETQ. The CDR3 runs to 13 residues. Germline trimming cut 2 bases from V and 8 bases from J; bases unmatched to any gene: 5. The CDR3 region is CASSLGQGNGYTF. In DNA form, the CDR3 reads TGCGCCAGCAGCTTAGGACAGGGTAACGGCTACACCTTC.

V is TRBV6-1 and J is TRBJ2-1; D may be TRBD1 or TRBD2 (5 bases each). CDR1 is MNHNS, CDR2 SASEGT, per germline. This CDR3 spans 15 amino acids. V was cut by 8 bases and J by 6 bases, with 20 bases left in between. CDR3 in amino acids: CASSTPGTSLNEQFF. CDR3 bases: TGTGCCAGCTCAACCCCCGGGACCTCTCTCAATGAGCAGTTCTTC.

This clone showed up just a few times. The chain joins TRBV7-6 to TRBJ2-5, with a possible D match to TRBD2 (6 bases). This CDR3 has 15 amino acids. V was cut by 3 bases and J by 4 bases, with 15 bases left in between. Germline values: CDR1 SGHVS, CDR2 FNYEAQ. In DNA form, the CDR3 reads TGTGCCAGCAGCTTTCGACTAGGAGGTTCAGAGACCCAGTACTTC. It encodes CASSFRLGGSETQYF. The complete variable domain, with remaining parts taken from reference TRBV7-6 and TRBJ2-5, reads GAGVSQSPRYKVTKRGQDVALRCDPISGHVSLYWYRQALGQGPEFLTYFNYEAQQDKSGLPNDRFSAERPEGSISTLTIQRTEQRDSAMYRCASSFRLGGSETQYFGPGTRLLVL.

This clone was seen once. V and J are TRBV7-2 and TRBJ2-3, with 11 bases lining up with TRBD2. CDR3 length: 15 residues. Unmatched junction bases numbered 4, after V lost 3 bases and J lost 5 bases. The V gene's germline CDR1 is SGHTA and CDR2 FQGNSA. CDR3 amino acids: CASSFLTSGVDTQYF. The CDR3 nucleotides read TGTGCCAGCAGCTTTCTGACTAGCGGGGTAGATACGCAGTATTTT.

J is TRBJ2-3 and V is TRBV5-1; 9 bases align to TRBD1. Germline CDR1 reads SGHRS; CDR2 reads YFSETQ. Trimming cost V 0 bases and J 6 bases; bases outside gene matches: 5. The CDR3 extends over 15 amino acids. DNA for the CDR3: TGCGCCAGCAGCTTGGGGACAGGGGTAGGGGATACGCAGTATTTT. Its translation is CASSLGTGVGDTQYF.

The V and J genes are TRBV2 and TRBJ2-5; D may be TRBD1 or TRBD2 (5 bases each). The J call may be in error: the DNA end matches TRBJ2-7 better. This CDR3 comprises 13 residues. Germline-derived CDR1 and CDR2 are SNHLY and FYNNEI. The CDR3 sequence is CAGGRATSYEQYF. The CDR3 DNA reads TGTGCCGGGGGAAGGGCTACTTCCTACGAGCAGTACTTC.

The J gene is TRBJ1-1, the V gene TRBV5-1; TRBD1 is a possible D gene (6 bases). Germline CDR1 and CDR2: SGHRS and YFSETQ. This CDR3 comprises 16 residues. Trimming shortened V by 1 base and J by 1 base, and 14 bases separated the two germline ends. The CDR3, as DNA: TGCGCCAGCAGCTTGAACGGCAGGGGCCCGAACACTGAAGCTTTCTTT. Its translation is CASSLNGRGPNTEAFF.

The rearrangement links TRBV6-5 to TRBJ1-2, with a possible D match to TRBD1 (5 bases). The CDR3 runs 16 residues. From germline, CDR1 is MNHEY and CDR2 SVGAGI. V was shortened by 0 bases and J by 0 bases, with 11 bases between the two germline ends. The CDR3 loop reads CASSYSTREANYGYTF. The DNA of the CDR3 is TGTGCCAGCAGTTACTCGACCAGGGAAGCTAACTATGGCTACACCTTC.